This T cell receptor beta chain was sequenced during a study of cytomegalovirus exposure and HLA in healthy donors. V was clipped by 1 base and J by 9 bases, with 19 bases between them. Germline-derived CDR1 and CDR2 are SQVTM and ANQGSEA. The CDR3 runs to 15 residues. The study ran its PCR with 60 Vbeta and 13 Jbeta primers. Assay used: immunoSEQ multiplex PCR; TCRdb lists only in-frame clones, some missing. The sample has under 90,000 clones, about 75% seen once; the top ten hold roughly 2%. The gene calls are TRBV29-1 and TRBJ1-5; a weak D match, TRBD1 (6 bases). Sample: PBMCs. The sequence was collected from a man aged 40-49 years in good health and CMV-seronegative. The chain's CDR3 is CSVEAGRGWFLPQHF. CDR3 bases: TGCAGCGTTGAAGCAGGCAGGGGCTGGTTCCTGCCCCAGCATTTT.